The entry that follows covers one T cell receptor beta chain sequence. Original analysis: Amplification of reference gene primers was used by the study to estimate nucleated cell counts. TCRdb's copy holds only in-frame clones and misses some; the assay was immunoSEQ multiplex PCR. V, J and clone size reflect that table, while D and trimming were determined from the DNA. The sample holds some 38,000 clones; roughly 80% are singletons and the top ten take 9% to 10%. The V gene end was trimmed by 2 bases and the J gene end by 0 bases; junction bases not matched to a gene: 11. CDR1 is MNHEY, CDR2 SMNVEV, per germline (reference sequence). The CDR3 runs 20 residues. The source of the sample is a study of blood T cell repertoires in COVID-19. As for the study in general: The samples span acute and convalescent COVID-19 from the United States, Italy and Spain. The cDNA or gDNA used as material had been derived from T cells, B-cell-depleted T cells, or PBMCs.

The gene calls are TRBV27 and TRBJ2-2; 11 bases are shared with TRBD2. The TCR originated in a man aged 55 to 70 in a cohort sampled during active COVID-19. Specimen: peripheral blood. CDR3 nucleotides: TGTGCCAGCAGTTTAGATCCGACTAGCGGGATTACCTCGAACACCGGGGAGCTGTTTTTT. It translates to CASSLDPTSGITSNTGELFF.